The 26 T cell receptor beta chains given below trace back to one sample, sequenced in a study of blood T cell repertoires in COVID-19. The assay was immunoSEQ multiplex PCR, and TCRdb's table has in-frame clones only and misses some. The sample records about 160,000 clones, approximately 90% being singletons. Material: peripheral blood. The receptor set was obtained from a man aged 45-60 years with acute or convalescent COVID-19.

J is TRBJ1-6 and V is TRBV30; 7 bases agree with TRBD1. J lost 6 bases, V lost 5 bases, and 4 bases had no gene match. Germline CDR1 is GTSNPN and CDR2 is SVGIG (reference sequence). The CDR3 contains 13 residues. The chain's CDR3 is CAWLQGGNSPLHF. As DNA, the CDR3 is TGTGCCTGGCTCCAGGGGGGTAATTCACCCCTCCACTTT. Full variable domain (outside the CDR3, taken from reference TRBV30 and TRBJ1-6): SQTIHQWPATLVQPVGSPLSLECTVEGTSNPNLYWYRQAAGRGLQLLFYSVGIGQISSEVPQNLSASRPQDRQFILSSKKLLLSDSGFYLCAWLQGGNSPLHFGNGTRLTVT.

The chain is built from TRBV27 and TRBJ1-1, with 8 bases fitting TRBD1. V shed 5 bases and J 2 bases; nucleotides not matched to a gene: 13. This CDR3 is 17 amino acids long. Per the germline V gene, CDR1 is MNHEY and CDR2 is SMNVEV (reference sequence). As DNA, the CDR3 is TGTGCCAGCAGTCCAAACCCCCGGACAGGGACCAACACTGAAGCTTTCTTT. Its protein product is CASSPNPRTGTNTEAFF.

V and J are TRBV5-5 and TRBJ1-6; 9 bases match TRBD1. Trimming removed 4 bases from V and 7 bases from J; junction bases left unmatched: 3. Germline V CDR1 and CDR2: SGHKS, YYEKEE (reference sequence). This CDR3 comprises 14 residues. CDR3 DNA: TGTGCCAGCAGCCCACAGGGGGCAAATTCACCCCTCCACTTT. It encodes CASSPQGANSPLHF. The full variable domain, with the rest looked up from reference TRBV5-5 and TRBJ1-6, is DAGVTQSPTHLIKTRGQQVTLRCSPISGHKSVSWYQQVLGQGPQFIFQYYEKEERGRGNFPDRFSARQFPNYSSELNVNALLLGDSALYLCASSPQGANSPLHFGNGTRLTVT.

The rearrangement joins TRBV19 to TRBJ2-2; 9 bases line up with TRBD2. The J segment lost 4 bases and the V segment lost 4 bases, leaving 13 bases of the junction unmatched. The V gene's germline CDR1 is LNHDA and CDR2 SQIVND (reference sequence). There are 18 residues in the CDR3. The CDR3 DNA sequence: TGTGCCAGTAGTAAAGGTAGCGGGAGTGGTGGGGCCACCGGGGAGCTGTTTTTT. Encoded protein: CASSKGSGSGGATGELFF. The full variable domain, its missing parts supplied by reference TRBV19 and TRBJ2-2, is DGGITQSPKYLFRKEGQNVTLSCEQNLNHDAMYWYRQDPGQGLRLIYYSQIVNDFQKGDIAEGYSVSREKKESFPLTVTSAQKNPTAFYLCASSKGSGSGGATGELFFGEGSRLTVL.

The chain combines TRBV9 with TRBJ1-6; D not resolved. Trimming stripped 0 bases from V and 11 bases from J, with 21 bases between. Germline loops: CDR1 SGDLS, CDR2 YYNGEE. This CDR3 has 17 amino acids. The CDR3 loop reads CASSVVEAGVGMTPLHF. The CDR3 DNA sequence: TGTGCCAGCAGCGTAGTAGAGGCGGGTGTGGGGATGACACCCCTCCACTTT.

This chain uses TRBV3-1 (or the pseudogene TRBV3-2) with TRBJ1-5, with a tentative D call TRBD1 (5 bases). Per the germline V gene, CDR1 is LGHDT and CDR2 is YNNKEL (reference sequence). The CDR3 totals 15 residues. V lost 4 bases to trimming and J lost 6 bases, with 16 bases between them. The CDR3 DNA follows: TGTGCCAGCAGCCCCACGGCGGGGGACGGTCAGCCCCAGCATTTT. Amino acid sequence: CASSPTAGDGQPQHF.

CDR3 in amino acids: CASSETVSNYGYTF. CDR3 DNA: TGTGCCAGCAGTGAAACGGTTTCTAACTATGGCTACACCTTC. The chain combines TRBV2 with TRBJ1-2; the D is unclear. V was clipped by 2 bases and J by 0 bases, with 7 bases between them. The CDR3 has 14 residues. Germline CDR1 reads SNHLY; CDR2 reads FYNNEI.

The chain links TRBV2 to TRBJ1-3; no firm D call. The length of the CDR3 is 14 residues. Trimming removed 4 bases at V and 3 bases at J, with 10 bases between. CDR1 is SNHLY, CDR2 FYNNEI, per germline. The CDR3 DNA reads as TGTGCCAGCAGTGCGGATCGGGGTGGAAACACCATATATTTT. Translated, it gives CASSADRGGNTIYF.

The chain links TRBV4-2 to TRBJ1-3; maybe TRBD1 (5 bases). Germline-derived CDR1 and CDR2 are LGHNA and YNFKEQ. The CDR3 extends over 15 amino acids. The V and J ends lost 0 bases and 0 bases respectively, with 6 bases between them. CDR3 in DNA: TGTGCCAGCAGCCAAGAAGACAGCTCTGGAAACACCATATATTTT. Its protein product is CASSQEDSSGNTIYF.

V and J are TRBV30 and TRBJ2-5; possible D gene TRBD2, 5 bases. The V end lost 1 base, the J end lost 5 bases, and 14 bases lay between the germline ends. Germline values: CDR1 GTSNPN, CDR2 SVGIG (reference sequence). This CDR3 has 14 residues. As DNA, the CDR3 is TGTGCCTGGAGTGGCGGACCAGGCGGGGAGACCCAGTACTTC. Its protein product is CAWSGGPGGETQYF.

CDR3 coding DNA: TGTGCCAGCAGCATCCAGGACAGGTCGGAGGGCTACACCTTC. It specifies CASSIQDRSEGYTF. V is TRBV7-9 and J is TRBJ1-2; TRBD1 agrees at 7 bases. The junction had 11 bases not matched to a gene; V was cut back by 5 bases and J by 8 bases. The CDR3 covers 14 residues. Per the germline V gene, CDR1 is SEHNR and CDR2 is FQNEAQ (reference sequence).

V usage is TRBV27 and J usage is TRBJ1-5; the D gene is possibly TRBD1 (5 bases). Trimming removed 0 bases from V and 3 bases from J, with 15 bases in between. CDR3 length: 17 residues. Per germline, CDR1 MNHEY and CDR2 SMNVEV (reference sequence). DNA of the CDR3: TGTGCCAGCAGTTTATCGTGGGCGGGGGGAAACAATCAGCCCCAGCATTTT. It translates to CASSLSWAGGNNQPQHF.

V and J are TRBV3-1 (or the pseudogene TRBV3-2) and TRBJ2-6; D may be TRBD1 (5 bases). Per the germline V gene, CDR1 is LGHDT and CDR2 is YNNKEL (reference sequence). V was pared by 0 bases and J by 0 bases, with 9 bases between. The length of the CDR3 is 17 residues. The CDR3 bases are TGTGCCAGCAGCCAAGAAGACAGTCCCTCTGGGGCCAACGTCCTGACTTTC. Its protein is CASSQEDSPSGANVLTF.

The chain links TRBV11-3 to TRBJ2-1; 8 positions match TRBD2. V was clipped by 4 bases and J by 6 bases; unmatched bases: 5. The CDR3 has 14 residues. Per germline, CDR1 SGHNT and CDR2 YENEEA. The CDR3 sequence: CASSSGLVGNEQFF. Written as DNA, the CDR3 is TGTGCCAGCAGCTCGGGACTAGTGGGCAATGAGCAGTTCTTC.

The V call is TRBV5-1, the J call TRBJ1-2, with D possibly TRBD1 on 5 matching bases. CDR1 is SGHRS, CDR2 YFSETQ, per germline. The CDR3 consists of 15 residues. V lost 0 bases, J lost 5 bases, and 14 bases lay in between. CDR3 nucleotides: TGCGCCAGCAGCTTGGATAGGGGCAGGGAATATGGCTACACCTTC. This gives the protein CASSLDRGREYGYTF.

The chain uses TRBV11-2 and TRBJ2-7; D may be TRBD2 (5 bases). Trimming shortened V by 5 bases and J by 0 bases, and 11 bases separated the two germline ends. The V gene's germline CDR1 is SGHAT and CDR2 FQNNGV. CDR3 size: 14 residues. As DNA, the CDR3 is TGTGCCAGCAGCCGAGGGCCGAGCTCCTACGAGCAGTACGTC. This gives the protein CASSRGPSSYEQYV.

The rearrangement joins TRBV30 to TRBJ1-6; D possibly corresponds to TRBD1 (6 bases). This CDR3 region has 15 residues. Trimming cost V 3 bases and J 5 bases, with 14 bases left between them. Germline CDR1 GTSNPN, CDR2 SVGIG (reference sequence). The CDR3, as DNA: TGTGCCTGGAGAGTGAGACAGGCCGATAATTCACCCCTCCACTTT. It is translated as CAWRVRQADNSPLHF.

This clone was seen a few times. The chain is built from TRBV6-2 or TRBV6-3 and TRBJ2-3; 8 bases match TRBD1. In germline, CDR1 is MNHEY, CDR2 SVGEGT. This CDR3 has 14 amino acids. Losses at the gene ends were 6 bases for V and 5 bases for J; bases not matched to a gene: 7. In DNA form, the CDR3 reads TGTGCCAGCAGCCAACAGGGGGGAGGAGATACGCAGTATTTT. It translates to CASSQQGGGDTQYF.

J is TRBJ1-1 and V is TRBV18; tentatively, D is TRBD1 (5 bases). The V and J ends lost 3 bases and 11 bases respectively, with 28 bases between them. The CDR3 has 17 amino acids. CDR1 is KGHSH and CDR2 is LQKENI in the germline V gene. CDR3 DNA: TGTGCCAGCTCACCGGGGGGTAAGGGCGCCGGCATATTAGCGGCTTTCTTT. It specifies CASSPGGKGAGILAAFF.

The rearrangement uses TRBV6-1 and TRBJ1-5; D is unclear. The CDR3 covers 13 residues. Looked up from germline, CDR1 is MNHNS and CDR2 is SASEGT. The V end was cut by 1 base, the J end by 4 bases, with 5 bases between. The CDR3 region is CASSEVGNQPQHF. The DNA for the CDR3 is TGTGCCAGCAGTGAAGTCGGGAATCAGCCCCAGCATTTT.

This clone has more than one count but fewer than ten. At the DNA level, this CDR3 is encoded by other sequences in the same sample as well. J is TRBJ1-2 and V is TRBV9; tentative D call: TRBD1 (5 bases). V lost 3 bases and J 4 bases, leaving 7 bases between the germline ends. Per the germline V gene, CDR1 is SGDLS and CDR2 is YYNGEE. The CDR3 contains 12 residues. CDR3 residues: CASSEDSYGYTF. CDR3 nucleotide sequence: TGTGCCAGCAGCGAAGACAGCTATGGCTACACCTTC.

This chain connects TRBV18 to TRBJ2-5; TRBD1 agrees at 7 bases. V was clipped by 4 bases and J by 5 bases; unmatched bases: 10. This CDR3 region has 15 residues. From germline, CDR1 is KGHSH and CDR2 LQKENI. DNA for the CDR3: TGTGCCAGCTCACGAGCCGACAGGGTTGATGAGACCCAGTACTTC. Translating it yields CASSRADRVDETQYF.

In the case of this clone: The same CDR3 is also encoded by other DNA sequences in this sample. The V and J genes are TRBV6-2 or TRBV6-3 and TRBJ1-1, with D uncertain. CDR3 size: 13 residues. Germline CDR1 is MNHEY and CDR2 is SVGEGT. V was trimmed by 6 bases and J by 0 bases, leaving 8 bases between them. The CDR3 loop is CASSLTLNTEAFF. CDR3 DNA sequence: TGTGCCAGCAGCTTGACACTGAACACTGAAGCTTTCTTT.

This chain links TRBV9 with TRBJ2-1; D is unresolved. The V and J ends lost 5 bases and 10 bases respectively, with 10 bases between them. The CDR3 loop spans 11 amino acids. CDR1 is SGDLS and CDR2 is YYNGEE in the germline V gene. Here the CDR3 reads CASSRQAEQFF. CDR3 nucleotide sequence: TGTGCCAGCAGTCGTCAAGCGGAGCAGTTCTTC. The full variable domain, in which reference TRBV9 and TRBJ2-1 provide the parts outside the CDR3, is DSGVTQTPKHLITATGQRVTLRCSPRSGDLSVYWYQQSLDQGLQFLIQYYNGEERAKGNILERFSAQQFPDLHSELNLSSLELGDSALYFCASSRQAEQFFGPGTRLTVL.

The genes are TRBV4-2 and TRBJ1-3; TRBD1 matches 9 bases. Germline-derived CDR1 and CDR2 are LGHNA and YNFKEQ. V shed 4 bases, J shed 4 bases, and the junction held 11 bases outside the gene matches. The CDR3 has 17 amino acids. For the CDR3, the DNA is TGTGCCAGCAGCCCGTACGACAGGGGGTCGAACGGAAACACCATATATTTT. This gives the protein CASSPYDRGSNGNTIYF.

This clone was recorded once. The J gene is TRBJ1-2, the V gene TRBV6-2 or TRBV6-3, with D maybe TRBD1 (5 bases). V gave up 5 bases and J gave up 6 bases, with 16 bases separating them. The CDR3 sequence is 14 residues long. Germline CDR1 MNHEY, CDR2 SVGEGT. CDR3 nucleotide sequence: TGTGCCAGCAGTCTCAACAGGTTAAGGGATGGCTACACCTTC. Translated: CASSLNRLRDGYTF.